This T cell receptor beta chain was sequenced in a study of blood T cell repertoires in COVID-19 (dated by TCRdb to 2018 to 2021). Notes on the research overall: Collaborator samples came from the United States, Italy and Spain and covered acute and convalescent phases of COVID-19. The material from the prospective study consisted of cDNA or gDNA derived from T cells, B-cell-depleted T cells, or PBMCs. Subjects who had been exposed to COVID-19, were actively infected with it, or had recovered from it provided the deeply sampled blood TCRbeta repertoires that made up the dataset. The repertoires were released in a freely available public database intended as a resource for research on the immune response to SARS-CoV-2. Samples came from the ongoing ImmuneRACE study (first 160 participants) plus 1,254 subjects from 6 global collaborators. The sample metadata nearly always contained a de-identified subject ID, COVID-19 status, age in years and sex. Where available, HLA class I and class II types were taken from metadata supplied by the sample provider and were not determined by assay-based typing.

The immunoSEQ Assay, a bias-controlled multiplex PCR, was used to amplify TCRbeta CDR3 regions from genomic DNA. The authors' pipeline ran thus. Within the assay, amplification of reference gene primers was used to estimate how many nucleated cells each sample contained. To quantify the absolute abundance of each unique TCRbeta CDR3 rearrangement, sequence reads were collapsed and filtered. For each sample, productive Simpson clonality was calculated as the square root of Simpson's diversity index over productive rearrangements. TCRdb limited this immuneACCESS table to in-frame rearrangements with V and J called. A share of clones is missing; checked studies link under half to unresolved V genes, and the rest is unexplained. V, J and clone size were drawn from that table, and D and trimming were deduced from the DNA. A total of roughly 290,000 clones appear in this sample, around 90% of them only once. The leading ten clones occupy nearly 7% of the sample.

Study-wide conclusions, independent of this receptor: Clinical and demographic metadata were provided uncurated, with the amount varying by source and participant.

One collaborating source in Seattle enrolled patients during active infection and followed them longitudinally through the course of disease. Each collaborating institution followed its own protocols to collect whole blood in K2EDTA tubes. For TCRbeta analysis, collaborators shipped samples as frozen whole blood, isolated PBMCs, or DNA extracted from either of those sample types. V is cut back by 5 bases and J by 0 bases, with 9 bases in the junction unmatched. Reading the germline V gene (reference sequence) gives CDR1 SEHNR and CDR2 FQNEAQ. There are 16 amino acids in the CDR3, from cysteine to phenylalanine inclusive. Of the read, only the CDR3 DNA is kept; its 48 bases are in frame from base 1. Comment on this clone: Its antigen is still unknown. Per-nucleotide qualities are absent, and no much larger clonotype sits a single base away.

The sequenced sample was peripheral blood. This TCR was sampled from a woman aged 25 to 39 with COVID-19, enrolled during active disease. The receptor chain draws on TRBV7-9 and TRBJ1-1; 7 middle bases align to TRBD1. CDR3 sequence: CASSKWGQTMNTEAFF. Read as DNA, the sequence is TGTGCCAGCAGCAAGTGGGGACAGACGATGAACACTGAAGCTTTCTTT.